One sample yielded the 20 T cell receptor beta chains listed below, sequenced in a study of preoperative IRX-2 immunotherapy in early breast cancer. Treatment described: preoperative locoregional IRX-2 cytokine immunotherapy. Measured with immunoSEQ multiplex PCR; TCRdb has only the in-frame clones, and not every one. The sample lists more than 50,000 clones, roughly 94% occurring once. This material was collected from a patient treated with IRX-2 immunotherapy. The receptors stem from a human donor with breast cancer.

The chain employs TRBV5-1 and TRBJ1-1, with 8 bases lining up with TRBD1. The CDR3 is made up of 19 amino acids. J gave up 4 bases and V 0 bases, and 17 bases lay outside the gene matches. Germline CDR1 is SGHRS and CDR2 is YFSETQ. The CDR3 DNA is TGCGCCAGCAGCTTGGCCGGAGGACAGGGATTAGGGAAGGGCACTGAAGCTTTCTTT. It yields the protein CASSLAGGQGLGKGTEAFF. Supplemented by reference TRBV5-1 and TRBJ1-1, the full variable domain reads KAGVTQTPRYLIKTRGQQVTLSCSPISGHRSVSWYQQTPGQGLQFLFEYFSETQRNKGNFPGRFSGRQFSNSRSEMNVSTLELGDSALYLCASSLAGGQGLGKGTEAFFGQGTRLTVV.

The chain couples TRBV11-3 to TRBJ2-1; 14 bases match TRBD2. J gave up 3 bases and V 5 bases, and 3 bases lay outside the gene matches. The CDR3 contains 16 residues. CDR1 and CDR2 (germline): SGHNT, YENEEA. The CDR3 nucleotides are TGTGCCAGCAGCGGGACTAGCGGGGGATTCTACAATGAGCAGTTCTTC. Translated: CASSGTSGGFYNEQFF.

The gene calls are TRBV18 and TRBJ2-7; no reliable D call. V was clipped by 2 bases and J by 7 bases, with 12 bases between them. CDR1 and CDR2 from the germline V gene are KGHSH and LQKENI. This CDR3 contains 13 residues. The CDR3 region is CASSPSEGTEQYF. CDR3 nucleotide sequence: TGTGCCAGCTCACCATCGGAAGGTACGGAGCAGTACTTC. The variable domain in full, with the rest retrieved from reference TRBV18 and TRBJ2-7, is NAGVMQNPRHLVRRRGQEARLRCSPMKGHSHVYWYRQLPEEGLKFMVYLQKENIIDESGMPKERFSAEFPKEGPSILRIQQVVRGDSAAYFCASSPSEGTEQYFGPGTRLTVT.

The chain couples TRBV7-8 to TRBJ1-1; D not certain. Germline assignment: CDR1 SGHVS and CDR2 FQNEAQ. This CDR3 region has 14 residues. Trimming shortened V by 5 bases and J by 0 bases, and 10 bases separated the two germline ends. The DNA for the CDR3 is TGTGCCAGCAGCGCAAGGACGGTGAACACTGAAGCTTTCTTT. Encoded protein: CASSARTVNTEAFF.

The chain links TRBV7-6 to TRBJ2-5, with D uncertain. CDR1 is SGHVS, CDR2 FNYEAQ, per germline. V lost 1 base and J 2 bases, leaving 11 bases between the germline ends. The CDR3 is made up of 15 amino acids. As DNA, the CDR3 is TGTGCCAGCAGCTTAGTAAGTTGGCAACAAGAGACCCAGTACTTC. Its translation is CASSLVSWQQETQYF.

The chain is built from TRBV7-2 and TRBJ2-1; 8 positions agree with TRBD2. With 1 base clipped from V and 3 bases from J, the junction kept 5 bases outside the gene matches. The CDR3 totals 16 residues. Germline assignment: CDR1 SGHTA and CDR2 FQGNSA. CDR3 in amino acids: CASSLGTSSRYNEQFF. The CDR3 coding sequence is TGTGCCAGCAGCTTAGGGACTAGCTCTCGCTACAATGAGCAGTTCTTC.

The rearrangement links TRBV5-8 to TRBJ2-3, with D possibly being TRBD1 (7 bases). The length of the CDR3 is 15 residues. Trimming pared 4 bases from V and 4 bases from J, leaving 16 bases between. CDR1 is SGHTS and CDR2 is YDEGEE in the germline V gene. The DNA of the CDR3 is TGTGCCAGCAGCCAAAGGAGGGGGCCCGCAGATACGCAGTATTTT. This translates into CASSQRRGPADTQYF.

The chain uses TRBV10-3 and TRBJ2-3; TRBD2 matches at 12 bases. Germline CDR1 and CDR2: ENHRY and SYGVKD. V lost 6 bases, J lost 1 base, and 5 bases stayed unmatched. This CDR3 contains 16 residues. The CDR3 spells CAISETSGGRTDTQYF. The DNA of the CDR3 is TGTGCCATCAGCGAAACTAGCGGGGGGCGCACAGATACGCAGTATTTT.

Here the CDR3 reads CASSIVDYGYTF. The CDR3 DNA is TGTGCCAGTAGTATAGTGGACTATGGCTACACCTTC. The V gene is TRBV19, the J gene TRBJ1-2; D is uncertain. The CDR3 spans 12 residues. The germline CDR1 and CDR2 sequences are LNHDA and SQIVND (reference sequence). Trimming removed 1 base from V and 3 bases from J, with 3 bases in between.

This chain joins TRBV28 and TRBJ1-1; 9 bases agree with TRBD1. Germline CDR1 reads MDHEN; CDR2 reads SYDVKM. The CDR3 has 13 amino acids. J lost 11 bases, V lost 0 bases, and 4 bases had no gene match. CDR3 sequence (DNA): TGTGCCAGCAGTTTATGGGGACAGGGAAGGGCTTTCTTT. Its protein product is CASSLWGQGRAFF.

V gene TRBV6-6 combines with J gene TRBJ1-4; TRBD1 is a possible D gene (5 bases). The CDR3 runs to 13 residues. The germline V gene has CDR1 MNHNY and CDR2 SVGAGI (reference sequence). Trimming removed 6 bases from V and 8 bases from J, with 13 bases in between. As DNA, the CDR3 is TGTGCCAGCAGCGGGAGGGAGGGGGAAAAACTGTTTTTT. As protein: CASSGREGEKLFF.

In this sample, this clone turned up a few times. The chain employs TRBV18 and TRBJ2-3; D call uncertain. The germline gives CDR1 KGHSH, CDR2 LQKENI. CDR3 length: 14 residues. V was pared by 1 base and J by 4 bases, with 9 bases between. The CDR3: CASSPQGIADTQYF. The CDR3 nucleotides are TGTGCCAGCTCACCACAAGGGATCGCAGATACGCAGTATTTT.

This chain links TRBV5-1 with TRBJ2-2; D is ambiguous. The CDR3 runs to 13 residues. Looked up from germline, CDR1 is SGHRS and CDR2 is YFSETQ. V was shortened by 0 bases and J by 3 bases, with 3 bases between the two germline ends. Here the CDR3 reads CASSLVDTGELFF. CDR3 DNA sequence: TGCGCCAGCAGCTTGGTCGACACCGGGGAGCTGTTTTTT.

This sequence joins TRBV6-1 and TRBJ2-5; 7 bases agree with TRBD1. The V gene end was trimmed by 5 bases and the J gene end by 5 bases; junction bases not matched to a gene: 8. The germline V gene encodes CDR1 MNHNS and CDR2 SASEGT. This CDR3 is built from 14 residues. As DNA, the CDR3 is TGTGCCAGCAGTCTTCGACAGGGATCTGAGACCCAGTACTTC. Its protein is CASSLRQGSETQYF.

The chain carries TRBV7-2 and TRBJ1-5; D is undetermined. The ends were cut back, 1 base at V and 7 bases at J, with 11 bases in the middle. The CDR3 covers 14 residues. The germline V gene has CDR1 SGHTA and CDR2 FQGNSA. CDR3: CASSLVGREQPQHF. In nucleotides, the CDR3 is TGTGCCAGCAGCTTAGTTGGGCGCGAGCAGCCCCAGCATTTT.

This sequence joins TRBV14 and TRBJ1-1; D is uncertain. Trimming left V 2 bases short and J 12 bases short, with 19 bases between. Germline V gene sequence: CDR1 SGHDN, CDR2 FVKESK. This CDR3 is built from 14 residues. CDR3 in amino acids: CASSQSIGSSKTFF. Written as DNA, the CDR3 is TGTGCCAGCAGCCAATCAATAGGGAGTAGCAAAACTTTCTTT.

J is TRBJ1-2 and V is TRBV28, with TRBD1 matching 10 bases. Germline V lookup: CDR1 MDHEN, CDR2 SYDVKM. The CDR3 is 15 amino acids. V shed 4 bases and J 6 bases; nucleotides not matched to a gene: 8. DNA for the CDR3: TGTGCCAGCAGTTGGGGGGGACAGGGGATGAATGGCTACACCTTC. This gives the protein CASSWGGQGMNGYTF.

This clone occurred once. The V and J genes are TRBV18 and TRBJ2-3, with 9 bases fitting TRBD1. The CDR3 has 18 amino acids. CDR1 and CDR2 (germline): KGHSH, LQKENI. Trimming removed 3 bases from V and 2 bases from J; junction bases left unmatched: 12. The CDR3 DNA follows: TGTGCCAGCTCACCGCGATCGGTCGGACAGGGGTCCACAGATACGCAGTATTTT. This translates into CASSPRSVGQGSTDTQYF. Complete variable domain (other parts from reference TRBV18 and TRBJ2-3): NAGVMQNPRHLVRRRGQEARLRCSPMKGHSHVYWYRQLPEEGLKFMVYLQKENIIDESGMPKERFSAEFPKEGPSILRIQQVVRGDSAAYFCASSPRSVGQGSTDTQYFGPGTRLTVL.

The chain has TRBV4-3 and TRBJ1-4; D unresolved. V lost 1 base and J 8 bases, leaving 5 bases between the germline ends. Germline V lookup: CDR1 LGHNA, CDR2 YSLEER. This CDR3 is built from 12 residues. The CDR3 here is CASSQGGEKLFF. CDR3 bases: TGCGCCAGCAGCCAAGGAGGCGAAAAACTGTTTTTT.

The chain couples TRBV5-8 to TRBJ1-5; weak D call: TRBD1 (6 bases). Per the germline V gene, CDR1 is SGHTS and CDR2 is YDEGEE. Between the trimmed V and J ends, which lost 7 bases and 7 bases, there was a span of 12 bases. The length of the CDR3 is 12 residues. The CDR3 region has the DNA TGTGCCAGCGTCACAGGGCTCCAGCCCCAGCATTTT. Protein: CASVTGLQPQHF.